This T cell receptor beta chain was observed in a study of CD8+ T cells in alopecia areata (dated by TCRdb to between 2017 and 2018). As for the study more broadly: Treated patients were enrolled in an open-label pilot trial of oral tofacitinib, 5 to 10 mg twice daily, for moderate-to-severe alopecia areata. Tofacitinib was given for 6 to 18 months, followed by 6 months of follow-up off drug to assess delayed response and recurrence. High-throughput TCRbeta sequencing was used to examine T cell clonal expansion in alopecia areata in both the C3H/HeJ mouse model and human patients. Human TCRbeta sequencing covered scalp tissue and sorted CD4+ and CD8+ peripheral blood T cells from patchy and totalis/universalis alopecia areata patients and healthy controls. Tofacitinib-treated patients had biopsies at baseline and at 4 and 24 weeks of treatment, with a later scalp biopsy in several patients. Scalp clonality was compared across normal scalp (n=4), patchy alopecia areata scalp (n=8), and alopecia totalis/universalis scalp (n=8). RNA came from the PAXgene miRNA kit for fixed scalp, the miRNeasy kit for PBMCs, and the RNeasy kit for mouse skin. Amplification of TCRbeta CDR3 regions was done by immunoSEQ multiplex PCR using 35 Vbeta forward primers and 13 Jbeta reverse primers.

The CDR3, from cysteine to phenylalanine, totals 12 residues. Just the 36-base CDR3 DNA is kept, in frame starting at base 1. CDR1 SEHNR and CDR2 FQNEAQ were looked up in the germline V gene (reference sequence). V is cut by 4 bases and J by 5 bases, and the space between the germline ends is 8 bases. There are a few counts of this clone. Its antigen remains undetermined. No per-base quality is available; no much larger clone lies one base away. Sample time point, as interpreted from the label and publication: baseline before oral tofacitinib. Peripheral blood and lesional scalp punch biopsies were obtained from patients with alopecia areata. PBMCs were isolated by density centrifugation and stained for CD3, CD4 and CD8, after which CD4+ and CD8+ T cells were sorted on a FACSAria. The method behind the library was the immunoSEQ multiplex PCR assay. RNA was extracted from all samples and reverse transcribed into cDNA as template for TCR sequencing. First-strand cDNA was synthesized using SuperScript III with a 2:1 mix of oligo-dT and random hexamers. A synthetic immune receptor repertoire was used to measure amplification bias, and any remaining bias was corrected computationally. On the study's bioinformatics: Raw reads were preprocessed to remove errors, and CDR3 was defined by IMGT conventions from the conserved cysteine to phenylalanine. Clonality was computed by normalizing Shannon entropy by log2 of the number of productive unique TCRs and subtracting the result from 1. CD4 or CD8 identity of scalp clones was inferred by cross-referencing scalp TCRbeta sequences with sorted blood CD4 and CD8 repertoires. TCRdb carries this immuneACCESS record with in-frame sequences only. Its versions omit some clonotypes, under half of them owing to an unresolved V gene in the studies checked, with the rest unexplained. V and J calls and clone size follow that table, whereas D and trimming were derived from the DNA. Here the sample has about 190,000 clones; 50% to 75% occur a single time. The ten largest account for about 15% of the sample.

Study-wide findings and limitations: Compared with normal scalp, lesional scalp had higher clonality and more expanded CD8+ clones, particularly in alopecia totalis/universalis, a pattern that suggests antigenic drive. Scalp TCR repertoire analysis is complicated because resident alphabeta T cells in normal human skin are also sequenced, whereas mouse skin is dominated by gammadelta T cells. Compared with mice, TCR sequences shared between patients were less clear, possibly partly because of HLA diversity across the patient population.

The chain was built from TRBV7-9 and TRBJ2-5, with the D gene uncertain. This receptor was obtained from a human donor with alopecia areata. This material consisted of CD4+ T cells sorted from blood, taken at week 0. In nucleotides, the sequence is TGTGCCAGCAGCTCGGTCGGCGAGACCCAGTACTTC. This is translated as CASSSVGETQYF.